The 21 T cell receptor beta chains reported below all come from one sample, sequenced in a study of T cells in Graves' hyperthyroidism and ophthalmopathy. There were TCR beta CDR3 regions amplified from RNA transcripts. Researchers ran a first-round RT-PCR on the TCR CDR3 using the HTBI primer set. TCRdb reprocessed the multiplex PCR reads via MiXCR and lists one record per CDR3 protein. The sample shows more than 250,000 distinct CDR3 sequences, around 15% of them seen only once. The sample consisted of blood. These receptors were obtained from a woman aged 45-60 years with Graves' hyperthyroidism that later progressed to Graves' ophthalmopathy.

This clonotype was observed at least ten times. This chain connects TRBV5-1 to TRBJ2-7; the D gene is possibly TRBD2 (5 bases). The CDR3 has 16 amino acids. Germline loops: CDR1 SGHRS, CDR2 YFSETQ. Trimming pared 0 bases from V and 3 bases from J, leaving 16 bases between. CDR3 bases: TGCGCCAGCAGCTTGGTCTCGGGGTCCGGCTTCTACGAGCAGTACTTC. Translating it yields CASSLVSGSGFYEQYF.

This clonotype was detected only a few times. The rearrangement joins TRBV7-8 to TRBJ1-1; D gene ambiguous. CDR3 size: 14 residues. The germline V gene has CDR1 SGHVS and CDR2 FQNEAQ. V lost 1 base to trimming and J lost 4 bases, with 10 bases between them. The CDR3 DNA follows: TGTGCCAGCAGCTTAGATGAGGTGGTCACTGAAGCTTTCTTT. Translated, it gives CASSLDEVVTEAFF.

The chain links TRBV24-1 to TRBJ1-4; TRBD1 agrees at 8 bases. V gave up 3 bases and J gave up 8 bases; unmatched junction bases: 7. This CDR3 contains 15 residues. CDR1 and CDR2 from the germline V gene are KGHDR and SFDVKD. CDR3 in DNA: TGTGCCACCAGTGATCGGACAGGGTCCGGAGAAAAACTGTTTTTT. It specifies CATSDRTGSGEKLFF.

V gene TRBV5-1 combines with J gene TRBJ1-4; maybe TRBD1 (6 bases). Between the trimmed V and J ends, which lost 0 bases and 3 bases, there was a span of 9 bases. Germline-derived CDR1 and CDR2 are SGHRS and YFSETQ. This CDR3 spans 15 amino acids. The CDR3 DNA sequence: TGCGCCAGCAGCTTGGTGACAGGACCTAATGAAAAACTGTTTTTT. Its translation: CASSLVTGPNEKLFF.

This clonotype was seen more than once but under ten times. The junction and the germline gene differ at one end; a read error may be behind it. The J gene is TRBJ1-2, the V gene TRBV30; tentatively, D is TRBD1 (6 bases). From germline, CDR1 is GTSNPN and CDR2 SVGIG (reference sequence). This CDR3 is built from 11 residues. The CDR3 reads CAWSGAGGYAF. The CDR3, as DNA: TGTGCCTGGAGTGGAGCGGGGGGCTACGCCTTC. The variable domain in full, completed from reference TRBV30 and TRBJ1-2, reads SQTIHQWPATLVQPVGSPLSLECTVEGTSNPNLYWYRQAAGRGLQLLFYSVGIGQISSEVPQNLSASRPQDRQFILSSKKLLLSDSGFYLCAWSGAGGYAFGSGTRLTVV.

This clonotype appeared many times. The CDR3 region has the DNA TGCGCCAGCAGCTTGTATTTTACAGGGAGCTCCTACGAGCAGTACTTC. The encoded protein is CASSLYFTGSSYEQYF. J is TRBJ2-7 and V is TRBV5-1, with a weak D call TRBD1 (6 bases). CDR3 length: 16 residues. The V gene's germline CDR1 is SGHRS and CDR2 YFSETQ. V lost 1 base and J lost 0, with 14 bases in between.

This clonotype appeared many times. The chain employs TRBV28 and TRBJ1-5; 8 bases map to TRBD1. V shed 5 bases, J shed 7 bases, and the junction held 13 bases outside the gene matches. The CDR3 contains 16 residues. Germline loops: CDR1 MDHEN, CDR2 SYDVKM. The CDR3 nucleotides are TGTGCCAGCAGTCCCTCGGGCAGGGGGCTTTGGCAGCCCCAGCATTTT. This sequence encodes CASSPSGRGLWQPQHF.

This clonotype appeared many times. The chain combines TRBV29-1 with TRBJ2-1; 7 nucleotides agree with TRBD2. The J segment lost 2 bases and the V segment lost 4 bases, leaving 5 bases of the junction unmatched. The CDR3 is made up of 14 amino acids. The germline CDR1 and CDR2 sequences are SQVTM and ANQGSEA. DNA for the CDR3: TGCAGCGTTGCCCCGGGAGGCGCCTACAATGAGCAGTTCTTC. Residues: CSVAPGGAYNEQFF.

The sample holds many counts of this clonotype. V gene TRBV11-2 combines with J gene TRBJ1-2, with 7 bases matching TRBD1. After removal of 0 bases from V and 10 bases from J, the junction contained 5 bases not matched to a gene. CDR3 length equals 13 residues. The germline V gene encodes CDR1 SGHAT and CDR2 FQNNGV. The CDR3 nucleotides read TGTGCCAGCAGCTTAGACGGGGACAGCCACTACACCTTC. This translates into CASSLDGDSHYTF.

In its sample, this clonotype was seen a few times. This chain uses TRBV18 with TRBJ2-6; tentatively, D is TRBD1 (6 bases). This CDR3 has 16 residues. CDR1 and CDR2 (germline): KGHSH, LQKENI. Trimming removed 5 bases at V and 4 bases at J, with 15 bases between. The CDR3 reads CASSFQGFTGANVLTF. CDR3 sequence (DNA): TGTGCCAGCTCATTCCAGGGGTTCACCGGGGCCAACGTCCTGACTTTC.

This clonotype was recorded many times. The V gene is TRBV13, the J gene TRBJ2-3; 10 positions match TRBD2. After removal of 3 bases from V and 3 bases from J, the junction contained 6 bases not matched to a gene. CDR1 is PRHDT and CDR2 is FYEKMQ in the germline V gene (reference sequence). This CDR3 has 16 amino acids. The CDR3 nucleotides are TGTGCCAGCAGCTTCCCTTCACTAGCGGGGACAGATACGCAGTATTTT. Translated: CASSFPSLAGTDTQYF.

This clonotype showed up just a few times. This chain joins TRBV9 and TRBJ1-1; D is uncertain. CDR1 and CDR2 (germline): SGDLS, YYNGEE. The CDR3 is made up of 16 amino acids. Trimming stripped 2 bases from V and 0 bases from J, with 14 bases between. As DNA, the CDR3 is TGTGCCAGCAGCGTGGTGGACGGCGTTATGAACACTGAAGCTTTCTTT. Translation gives CASSVVDGVMNTEAFF.

The V and J genes are TRBV27 and TRBJ1-2; perhaps TRBD1 as D (6 bases). CDR3 length equals 16 residues. From germline, CDR1 is MNHEY and CDR2 SMNVEV (reference sequence). V lost 5 bases and J 5 bases, leaving 21 bases between the germline ends. The CDR3 protein is CASSMRGGGMEYGYTF. Here the CDR3 DNA reads TGTGCCAGCAGTATGAGGGGGGGGGGGATGGAGTATGGCTACACCTTC.

This clonotype appeared many times. This chain links TRBV5-5 with TRBJ2-5; D uncertain. Deletions cut 0 bases from V and 1 base from J, with 4 bases between. This CDR3 has 13 residues. Germline V gene lookup returns CDR1 SGHKS and CDR2 YYEKEE (reference sequence). CDR3 amino acids: CASSLDPQETQYF. The CDR3 nucleotides are TGTGCCAGCAGCTTGGACCCCCAAGAGACCCAGTACTTC.

This clonotype was counted at least ten times. The chain has TRBV20-1 and TRBJ2-1; 7 bases fit TRBD2. This CDR3 spans 16 amino acids. CDR1 is DFQATT, CDR2 SNEGSKA, per germline (reference sequence). The junction had 7 bases not matched to a gene; V was cut back by 2 bases and J by 0 bases. The CDR3 coding sequence is TGCAGTGCTAGAACGAGTGGCGGGAGCTCCTACAATGAGCAGTTCTTC. Its translation: CSARTSGGSSYNEQFF.

This clonotype was counted at least ten times. V is TRBV12-3 or TRBV12-4 and J is TRBJ1-2; 9 bases are shared with TRBD1. Trimming at V came to 2 bases and at J to 4 bases, leaving 2 bases not matched to a gene. The CDR3 runs to 14 residues. The CDR3 is CASSLRTGAYGYTF. DNA for the CDR3: TGTGCCAGCAGTTTACGGACAGGGGCCTATGGCTACACCTTC.

This clonotype came up a few times. A read error is possible here, since a much larger clone lies one base away. The gene calls are TRBV5-1 and TRBJ1-1, with D possibly TRBD1 on 5 matching bases. CDR1 SGHRS and CDR2 YFSETQ come from the germline V gene. V was cut by 3 bases and J by 8 bases, with 14 bases left in between. The CDR3 loop spans 13 amino acids. As DNA, the CDR3 is TGCGCCAGCAGCTCCGTTCGGGGCAGAGAAGCTTTCTTT. Protein product: CASSSVRGREAFF.

The rearrangement links TRBV28 to TRBJ1-6; D uncertain. This CDR3 region has 14 residues. CDR1 is MDHEN, CDR2 SYDVKM, per germline. The V end lost 2 bases, the J end lost 5 bases, and 7 bases lay between the germline ends. Written as DNA, the CDR3 is TGTGCCAGCAGTTTAGTCAGGAATAATTCACCCCTCCACTTT. As protein: CASSLVRNNSPLHF. Full variable domain (rest looked up from reference TRBV28 and TRBJ1-6): DVKVTQSSRYLVKRTGEKVFLECVQDMDHENMFWYRQDPGLGLRLIYFSYDVKMKEKGDIPEGYSVSREKKERFSLILESASTNQTSMYLCASSLVRNNSPLHFGNGTRLTVT.

This clonotype came up many times. The CDR3 DNA follows: TGTGCCAGCAGCCAAAACACCGGGGAGCTGTTTTTT. It encodes CASSQNTGELFF. V usage is TRBV3-1 and J usage is TRBJ2-2; no clear D gene. V was cut by 2 bases and J by 2 bases, with 0 bases left in between. The germline CDR1 and CDR2 sequences are LGHDT and YNNKEL (reference sequence). CDR3 length equals 12 residues.

This clonotype was observed many times. This chain links TRBV5-4 with TRBJ2-7; TRBD1 matches at 7 bases. Germline CDR1 reads SGHNT; CDR2 reads YYREEE (reference sequence). Germline trimming cut 1 base from V and 5 bases from J; bases unmatched to any gene: 3. CDR3 length equals 13 residues. The CDR3 nucleotides are TGTGCCAGCAGCTTGAACAGGGGCGACGAGCAGTACTTC. This gives the protein CASSLNRGDEQYF.

This clonotype has at least ten counts. This chain uses TRBV20-1 with TRBJ2-7; TRBD2 matches 13 bases. The CDR3 runs to 16 residues. Germline V gives CDR1 DFQATT, CDR2 SNEGSKA (reference sequence). The V and J ends lost 5 bases and 7 bases, in that order; junction bases with no gene match: 14. Here the CDR3 DNA reads TGCAGTGCTCCATCACTAGGACTAGCGGGAGAAGGGGAGCAGTACTTC. Encoded protein: CSAPSLGLAGEGEQYF.